These 12 T cell receptor beta chains were sequenced from one sample in a study of blood T cell repertoires in COVID-19. Data came from immunoSEQ multiplex PCR; TCRdb stores just in-frame clones and leaves some out. In the table there are about 250,000 clones, approximately 89% of which are singletons. The sample was peripheral blood. The origin of the receptors is a woman in her sixties who had recovered from COVID-19.

The chain links TRBV28 to TRBJ2-7; weak D call: TRBD1 (6 bases). There are 13 residues in the CDR3. Trimming left V 4 bases short and J 4 bases short, with 11 bases between. Per the germline V gene, CDR1 is MDHEN and CDR2 is SYDVKM. CDR3 DNA: TGTGCCAGCAGTTGGGACACGTATTACGAGCAGTACTTC. It encodes CASSWDTYYEQYF.

The gene calls are TRBV7-6 and TRBJ1-3; no reliable D call. Trimming shortened V by 6 bases and J by 0 bases, and 6 bases separated the two germline ends. The CDR3 covers 13 residues. Germline loops: CDR1 SGHVS, CDR2 FNYEAQ. The CDR3 spells CASRQSSGNTIYF. CDR3 nucleotides: TGTGCCAGCAGACAGAGCTCTGGAAACACCATATATTTT.

J is TRBJ2-3 and V is TRBV10-3; 12 bases fit TRBD2. Germline V lookup: CDR1 ENHRY, CDR2 SYGVKD. Losses at the gene ends were 6 bases for V and 4 bases for J; bases not matched to a gene: 8. The CDR3 is made up of 16 amino acids. DNA for the CDR3: TGTGCCATCAGCAAACAAACTAGCGGGGGGCCAGATACGCAGTATTTT. Translation: CAISKQTSGGPDTQYF.

The J gene is TRBJ1-1, the V gene TRBV3-1 (or the pseudogene TRBV3-2), with TRBD1 matching over 9 bases. The CDR3 is 13 amino acids. Losses at the gene ends were 1 base for V and 11 bases for J; bases not matched to a gene: 5. CDR1 and CDR2 from the germline V gene are LGHDT and YNNKEL (reference sequence). The CDR3 DNA follows: TGTGCCAGCAGCCAAGGGAACAGGGGGCTTGCTTTCTTT. It translates to CASSQGNRGLAFF.

The V and J genes are TRBV6-6 and TRBJ2-7; 9 bases are shared with TRBD1. Germline CDR1 MNHNY, CDR2 SVGAGI (reference sequence). CDR3 size: 15 residues. With V trimmed by 2 bases and J by 3 bases, 5 bases remained unmatched. The CDR3 region has the DNA TGTGCCAGCAGTTACGCCTCGGGACAGGGCTACGAGCAGTACTTC. Translated, it gives CASSYASGQGYEQYF.

This sequence joins TRBV2 and TRBJ1-2; 8 bases line up with TRBD1. The germline gives CDR1 SNHLY, CDR2 FYNNEI. Trimming took 3 bases from V and 4 from J; bases not matched to a gene: 7. The CDR3 is 15 residues long. CDR3 loop: CASSEDRATSYGYTF. CDR3 coding DNA: TGTGCCAGCAGTGAGGACAGGGCGACCTCCTATGGCTACACCTTC.

In its sample, this clone was seen a few times. V gene TRBV19 combines with J gene TRBJ1-5, with D uncertain. The germline gives CDR1 LNHDA, CDR2 SQIVND (reference sequence). With 3 bases removed from V and 2 bases from J, the gap between germline ends came to 5 bases. The CDR3 length is 13 residues. The CDR3 nucleotides read TGTGCCAGTAGTATGGCGGGCAATCAGCCCCAGCATTTT. Translation: CASSMAGNQPQHF.

This chain uses TRBV11-3 with TRBJ2-3; TRBD1 agrees at 10 bases. V dropped 6 bases and J dropped 0; count of bases not matched to a gene: 12. The CDR3 has 18 residues. Germline loops: CDR1 SGHNT, CDR2 YENEEA. CDR3 residues: CASSTGQGGSFSTDTQYF. The DNA of the CDR3 is TGTGCCAGCAGTACAGGACAGGGGGGTTCCTTTAGCACAGATACGCAGTATTTT.

V is TRBV7-2 and J is TRBJ2-4; 8 bases agree with TRBD1. The trim removed 1 base at V and 8 bases at J, leaving 7 bases unmatched. The V gene's germline CDR1 is SGHTA and CDR2 FQGNSA. The CDR3 spans 15 residues. The CDR3 loop is CASSLEGTGGDIQYF. In DNA form, the CDR3 reads TGTGCCAGCAGCTTAGAAGGCACAGGGGGTGACATTCAGTACTTC.

This chain joins TRBV27 and TRBJ2-6; maybe TRBD2 (6 bases). Between the trimmed V and J ends, which lost 5 bases and 2 bases, there was a span of 19 bases. The CDR3 has 18 amino acids. Germline V gene lookup returns CDR1 MNHEY and CDR2 SMNVEV (reference sequence). For the CDR3, the DNA is TGTGCCAGCAGTCTTCTCCATCTGGGAGGAGCTGGGGCCAACGTCCTGACTTTC. Protein sequence: CASSLLHLGGAGANVLTF.

This rearrangement joins TRBV11-1 to TRBJ1-6; D is possibly TRBD1 (6 bases). Trimming left V 1 base short and J 7 bases short, with 8 bases between. This CDR3 comprises 14 residues. The germline gives CDR1 SGHAT, CDR2 FQDESV (reference sequence). The CDR3 DNA reads as TGTGCCAGCAGCTTAGTGGACAGCAATTCACCCCTCCACTTT. This sequence encodes CASSLVDSNSPLHF.

The chain uses TRBV28 and TRBJ2-5, with 10 bases matching TRBD2. The ends lost 2 bases at V and 2 bases at J; junction bases unmatched: 5. Looked up from germline, CDR1 is MDHEN and CDR2 is SYDVKM. The CDR3 is made up of 16 amino acids. The CDR3 nucleotides read TGTGCCAGCAGTTTAAGGTCTAGCGGGGGACAAGAGACCCAGTACTTC. Amino acids: CASSLRSSGGQETQYF.